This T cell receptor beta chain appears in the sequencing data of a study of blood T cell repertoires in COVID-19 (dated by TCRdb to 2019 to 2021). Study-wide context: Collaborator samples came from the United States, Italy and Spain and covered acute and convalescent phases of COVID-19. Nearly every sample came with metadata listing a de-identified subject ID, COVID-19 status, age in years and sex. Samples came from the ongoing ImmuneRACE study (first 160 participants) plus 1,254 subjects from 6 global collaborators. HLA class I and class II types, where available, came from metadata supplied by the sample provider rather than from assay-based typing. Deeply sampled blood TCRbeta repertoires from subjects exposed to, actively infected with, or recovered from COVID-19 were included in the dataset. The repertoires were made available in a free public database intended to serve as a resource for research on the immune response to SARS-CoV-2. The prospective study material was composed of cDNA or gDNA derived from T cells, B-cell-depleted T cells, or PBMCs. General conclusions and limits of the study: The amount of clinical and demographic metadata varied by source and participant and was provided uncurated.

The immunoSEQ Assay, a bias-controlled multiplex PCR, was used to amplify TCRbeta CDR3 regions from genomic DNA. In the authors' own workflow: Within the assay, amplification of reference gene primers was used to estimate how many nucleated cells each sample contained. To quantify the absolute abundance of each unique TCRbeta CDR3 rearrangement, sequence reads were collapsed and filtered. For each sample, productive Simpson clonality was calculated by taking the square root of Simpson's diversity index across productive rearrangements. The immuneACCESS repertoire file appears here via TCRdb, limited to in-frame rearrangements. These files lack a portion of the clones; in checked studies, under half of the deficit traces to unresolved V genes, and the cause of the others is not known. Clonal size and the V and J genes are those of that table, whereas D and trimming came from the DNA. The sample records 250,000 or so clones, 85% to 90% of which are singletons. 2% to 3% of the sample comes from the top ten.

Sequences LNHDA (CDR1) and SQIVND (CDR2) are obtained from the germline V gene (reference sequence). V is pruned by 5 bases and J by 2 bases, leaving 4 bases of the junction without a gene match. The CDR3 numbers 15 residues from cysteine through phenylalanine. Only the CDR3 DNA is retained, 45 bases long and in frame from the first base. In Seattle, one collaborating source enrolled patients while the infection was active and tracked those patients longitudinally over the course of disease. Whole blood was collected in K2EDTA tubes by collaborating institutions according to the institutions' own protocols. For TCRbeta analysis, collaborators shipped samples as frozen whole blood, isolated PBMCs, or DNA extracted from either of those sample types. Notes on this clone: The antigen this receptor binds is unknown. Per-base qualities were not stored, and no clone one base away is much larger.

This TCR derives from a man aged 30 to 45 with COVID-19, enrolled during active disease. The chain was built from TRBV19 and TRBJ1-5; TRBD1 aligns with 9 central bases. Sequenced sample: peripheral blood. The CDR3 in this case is CASSPWTGGNQPQHF. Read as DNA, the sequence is TGTGCCAGTAGTCCCTGGACAGGGGGCAATCAGCCCCAGCATTTT.